These 12 T cell receptor beta chains came from one sample sequenced in a study of cytomegalovirus exposure and HLA in healthy donors. TCRdb keeps only in-frame clones here, not all; method: immunoSEQ multiplex PCR. This sample has approximately 110,000 clones; approximately 91% occur once, and the top ten carry 2% to 2.5%. Sample: PBMCs. Every receptor here comes from a woman aged 18-29 years in good health and CMV-seronegative.

The chain's CDR3 is CASSEAGGAIYEQYF. The CDR3 DNA follows: TGTGCCAGCAGTGAAGCGGGGGGGGCCATCTACGAGCAGTACTTC. The rearrangement joins TRBV2 to TRBJ2-7; a weak D match, TRBD2 (7 bases). This CDR3 region has 15 residues. The ends were cut back, 0 bases at V and 3 bases at J, with 12 bases in the middle. CDR1 and CDR2 from the germline V gene are SNHLY and FYNNEI.

The chain employs TRBV29-1 and TRBJ2-7; a possible D gene is TRBD1 (6 bases). Looked up from germline, CDR1 is SQVTM and CDR2 is ANQGSEA. V was cut by 6 bases and J by 3 bases, with 12 bases left in between. This CDR3 comprises 12 residues. The CDR3 loop is CSVTKDSYEQYF. DNA for the CDR3: TGCAGCGTCACGAAGGACAGCTACGAGCAGTACTTC.

The V and J genes are TRBV9 and TRBJ2-1; possibly TRBD2 for D (6 bases). V was clipped by 4 bases and J by 2 bases, with 13 bases between them. The CDR3 totals 15 residues. CDR1 is SGDLS and CDR2 is YYNGEE in the germline V gene. The CDR3 loop reads CASSPRASAYNEQFF. The CDR3 DNA is TGTGCCAGCAGCCCCCGGGCTAGCGCCTACAATGAGCAGTTCTTC.

CDR3 region: CASSFSTGYGYTF. The CDR3 bases are TGTGCCAGCAGCTTTTCTACAGGCTATGGCTACACCTTC. The chain joins TRBV7-8 to TRBJ1-2; TRBD1 is a possible D gene (5 bases). Germline CDR1 reads SGHVS; CDR2 reads FQNEAQ. V was pared by 3 bases and J by 4 bases, with 9 bases between. CDR3 length: 13 residues.

The V and J genes are TRBV5-1 and TRBJ2-1; D may be TRBD1 (5 bases). The germline CDR1 and CDR2 sequences are SGHRS and YFSETQ. Between the trimmed V and J ends, which lost 0 bases and 3 bases, there was a span of 7 bases. The CDR3 spans 14 residues. CDR3 nucleotide sequence: TGCGCCAGCAGCTTGGACAGGAGCTACAATGAGCAGTTCTTC. Translated, it gives CASSLDRSYNEQFF.

The chain joins TRBV2 to TRBJ1-5, with D perhaps TRBD1 (5 bases). The CDR3 contains 13 residues. Germline V gene data show CDR1 as SNHLY and CDR2 as FYNNEI. Trimming removed 6 bases from V and 6 bases from J, with 12 bases in between. The CDR3 DNA sequence: TGTGCCAGCAGAGGCAGGGTAGGTCAGCCCCAGCATTTT. This sequence encodes CASRGRVGQPQHF.

The chain uses TRBV28 and TRBJ1-3; the D gene is possibly TRBD1 (6 bases). Germline V gene data show CDR1 as MDHEN and CDR2 as SYDVKM. Trimming stripped 4 bases from V and 2 bases from J, with 9 bases between. The CDR3 sequence is 14 residues long. As DNA, the CDR3 is TGTGCCAGCAGTTCCTACAGGGCTGGAAACACCATATATTTT. This codes for CASSSYRAGNTIYF.

The chain combines TRBV28 with TRBJ1-1; D might be TRBD1 (5 bases). CDR1 is MDHEN and CDR2 is SYDVKM in the germline V gene. This CDR3 is 17 amino acids long. V was shortened by 2 bases and J by 0 bases, with 16 bases between the two germline ends. The CDR3 nucleotides are TGTGCCAGCAGTTTACATCGGGACTCATTCATGAACACTGAAGCTTTCTTT. This encodes CASSLHRDSFMNTEAFF.

V is TRBV28 and J is TRBJ1-1; D is undetermined. This CDR3 comprises 13 residues. V was pared by 7 bases and J by 7 bases, with 16 bases between. Germline V lookup: CDR1 MDHEN, CDR2 SYDVKM. The CDR3 reads CASIKKGRGEAFF. DNA of the CDR3: TGTGCCAGCATTAAGAAGGGCCGGGGTGAAGCTTTCTTT.

J is TRBJ2-2 and V is TRBV27, with TRBD2 matching 9 bases. This CDR3 contains 13 residues. CDR1 is MNHEY and CDR2 is SMNVEV in the germline V gene (reference sequence). The CDR3 sequence is CATLAGFSGELFF. The CDR3 DNA sequence: TGTGCTACCCTAGCGGGATTTTCCGGGGAGCTGTTTTTT.

The J gene is TRBJ1-1, the V gene TRBV7-8; D gene uncertain. The CDR3 runs to 15 residues. The germline V gene encodes CDR1 SGHVS and CDR2 FQNEAQ. V lost 5 bases, J lost 0 bases, and 13 bases lay in between. CDR3 sequence reads: CASSARKQMNTEAFF. The CDR3, as DNA: TGTGCCAGCAGCGCCAGGAAACAAATGAACACTGAAGCTTTCTTT.

In the case of this clone: The junction and the germline gene differ at one end; a read error may be behind it. CDR3 sequence: CASSLGYSEQFF. Here the CDR3 DNA reads TGTGCCAGCAGCTTAGGGTACAGTGAGCAGTTCTTC. The V and J genes are TRBV7-8 and TRBJ2-1; D remains unclear. Germline CDR1 is SGHVS and CDR2 is FQNEAQ. There are 12 residues in the CDR3.